The 22 T cell receptor beta chains below come from one sample, sequenced in a study of T-cell memory formation after mild COVID-19 (dated by TCRdb to the early 2020s). Libraries were built with 5' RACE. Sequencing was carried out with an Illumina NovaSeq 6000. TCRdb cleaned the public reads at Q25 with fastp, built clones with MiXCR and kept in-frame beta chains. Merged by CDR3 protein, the rows form single entries marked with the most common genes and DNA. This sample lists approximately 250,000 distinct CDR3 sequences; approximately 15% were detected once. The ten largest clones add up to under 25% of the sample. The sample consisted of PBMCs or a T cell subset sorted from them (not recorded which). The source is a man between 18 and 35 years old who had mild COVID-19 (a few samples of this study predate the infection). The sample titles of this study are shuffled in the database, so cell type and time point are left out; the donor was told from shared clones.

V is TRBV7-2 and J is TRBJ1-2; D gene unclear. The CDR3 spans 11 residues. Looked up from germline, CDR1 is SGHTA and CDR2 is FQGNSA. V lost 3 bases to trimming and J lost 7 bases, with 6 bases between them. CDR3 protein: CASSLEVGYTF. The CDR3 DNA sequence: TGTGCCAGCAGCTTGGAGGTTGGCTACACCTTC.

This rearrangement joins TRBV25-1 to TRBJ2-1; D is unclear. V was trimmed by 6 bases and J by 9 bases, leaving 12 bases between them. CDR1 and CDR2 (germline): MGHDK, SYGVNS. The CDR3 loop spans 12 amino acids. The CDR3, as DNA: TGTGCCAGCAGCCTTAGGGTGGGTGAGCAGTTCTTC. Amino acid sequence: CASSLRVGEQFF.

This clonotype turned up a few times. This sequence joins TRBV5-1 and TRBJ2-1, with 8 nucleotides matching TRBD2. Germline V CDR1 and CDR2: SGHRS, YFSETQ. The CDR3 sequence is 14 residues long. Trimming at V came to 0 bases and at J to 6 bases, leaving 2 bases not matched to a gene. The CDR3 bases are TGCGCCAGCAGCTTGGCGACTAGCGTCAATGAGCAGTTCTTC. It translates to CASSLATSVNEQFF.

The chain carries TRBV20-1 and TRBJ2-3, with D hard to call. V lost 4 bases and J lost 5, with 13 bases in between. Germline V gene sequence: CDR1 DFQATT, CDR2 SNEGSKA (reference sequence). The CDR3 spans 13 residues. Written as DNA, the CDR3 is TGCAGTGCTAAGTTGGGCCATCGAGATACGCAGTATTTT. This gives the protein CSAKLGHRDTQYF.

The V gene is TRBV4-1, the J gene TRBJ2-5; 12 nucleotides agree with TRBD2. The CDR3 covers 17 residues. The germline gives CDR1 MGHRA, CDR2 YSYEKL. V shed 1 base, J shed 1 base, and the junction held 4 bases outside the gene matches. Written as DNA, the CDR3 is TGCGCCAGCAGCCAAGGGACTAGCGGGACCTTCCAAGAGACCCAGTACTTC. Protein product: CASSQGTSGTFQETQYF.

CDR3 loop: CASSIGENSNQPQHF. CDR3 DNA sequence: TGTGCCAGCAGTATAGGGGAAAATAGCAATCAGCCCCAGCATTTT. The rearrangement links TRBV6-5 to TRBJ1-5; D is possibly TRBD1 (5 bases). Germline V gene lookup returns CDR1 MNHEY and CDR2 SVGAGI. V lost 5 bases, J lost 0 bases, and 11 bases lay in between. The CDR3 consists of 15 residues.

CDR3 nucleotide sequence: TGTGCCAGCAGCTCTCAGGGCTACGAGCAGTACTTC. It is translated as CASSSQGYEQYF. The rearrangement uses TRBV7-9 and TRBJ2-7; D might be TRBD1 (5 bases). V lost 4 bases, J lost 3 bases, and 7 bases lay in between. In germline, CDR1 is SEHNR, CDR2 FQNEAQ (reference sequence). The CDR3 is made up of 12 amino acids.

A few counts support this clonotype. V gene TRBV6-5 combines with J gene TRBJ2-1; 9 bases map to TRBD1. Germline lookup yields CDR1 MNHEY and CDR2 SVGAGI. J gave up 6 bases and V 6 bases, and 9 bases lay outside the gene matches. This CDR3 is built from 15 residues. CDR3 bases: TGTGCCAGCAGCCCCGGGACAGGGCTCCTCAATGAGCAGTTCTTC. This sequence encodes CASSPGTGLLNEQFF.

The V call is TRBV18, the J call TRBJ1-2; no definite D call. Germline CDR1 and CDR2: KGHSH and LQKENI. The CDR3 covers 15 residues. The ends were cut back, 6 bases at V and 3 bases at J, with 17 bases in the middle. CDR3 sequence (DNA): TGTGCCAGCTCTCCCGGAAATCTGGGCTACTATGGCTACACCTTC. Amino acids: CASSPGNLGYYGYTF. The full variable domain, completed using reference TRBV18 and TRBJ1-2, is NAGVMQNPRHLVRRRGQEARLRCSPMKGHSHVYWYRQLPEEGLKFMVYLQKENIIDESGMPKERFSAEFPKEGPSILRIQQVVRGDSAAYFCASSPGNLGYYGYTFGSGTRLTVV.

DNA for the CDR3: TGCAGCGTTCGGACGAACACAGATACGCAGTATTTT. Translated, it gives CSVRTNTDTQYF. This sequence joins TRBV29-1 and TRBJ2-3; no reliable D call. V was trimmed by 5 bases and J by 2 bases, leaving 8 bases between them. Per germline, CDR1 SQVTM and CDR2 ANQGSEA. CDR3 length: 12 residues.

V usage is TRBV24-1 and J usage is TRBJ2-1; TRBD1 matches 11 bases. Germline CDR1 is KGHDR and CDR2 is SFDVKD. The trim removed 5 bases at V and 0 bases at J, leaving 5 bases unmatched. This CDR3 has 17 residues. The CDR3: CATSGGQGGYSYNEQFF. The CDR3 nucleotides read TGTGCCACCAGTGGGGGACAGGGGGGTTACTCCTACAATGAGCAGTTCTTC.

This sequence joins TRBV27 and TRBJ2-3; 8 nucleotides line up with TRBD1. Germline V gives CDR1 MNHEY, CDR2 SMNVEV (reference sequence). V lost 6 bases to trimming and J lost 0 bases; unmatched junction nucleotides: 5. The CDR3 has 15 amino acids. The CDR3 is CASRLDRGSTDTQYF. The CDR3 nucleotides read TGTGCCAGCAGACTAGACAGGGGAAGCACAGATACGCAGTATTTT.

There are a few counts of this clonotype. The rearrangement links TRBV6-2 or TRBV6-3 to TRBJ1-1; no definite D call. CDR3 size: 12 residues. Germline CDR1 MNHEY, CDR2 SVGEGT. V was cut by 7 bases and J by 3 bases, with 9 bases left in between. This chain's CDR3 is CASKGQYTEAFF. DNA of the CDR3: TGTGCCAGCAAAGGGCAGTACACTGAAGCTTTCTTT.

This clonotype was seen a handful of times. The CDR3 nucleotides are TGTGCCAGCAGTTTGGTAGGGTTAGACGGTGAAGCTTTCTTT. The encoded protein is CASSLVGLDGEAFF. V gene TRBV12-3 or TRBV12-4 combines with J gene TRBJ1-1; the D is unclear. This CDR3 is built from 14 residues. Trimming stripped 3 bases from V and 7 bases from J, with 15 bases between.

The sample holds a few counts of this clonotype. This chain links TRBV18 with TRBJ1-1; TRBD1 is a possible D gene (6 bases). The CDR3 sequence is 15 residues long. V lost 2 bases and J 1 base, leaving 11 bases between the germline ends. CDR1 and CDR2 from the germline V gene are KGHSH and LQKENI. The CDR3 is CASSPVGAANTEAFF. The CDR3 nucleotides are TGTGCCAGCTCACCAGTGGGGGCCGCGAACACTGAAGCTTTCTTT.

This clonotype was picked up a small number of times. This sequence joins TRBV7-3 and TRBJ2-3; TRBD2 matches at 13 bases. The V gene end was trimmed by 4 bases and the J gene end by 2 bases; junction bases not matched to a gene: 3. In germline, CDR1 is SGHTA, CDR2 FQGTGA. This CDR3 region has 16 residues. The DNA of the CDR3 is TGTGCCAGCAGCTCGGGACTAGCGGGGCACACAGATACGCAGTATTTT. Protein sequence: CASSSGLAGHTDTQYF.

This clonotype was recorded many times. The chain combines TRBV7-2 with TRBJ1-4, with a weak D call TRBD1 (6 bases). The germline V gene encodes CDR1 SGHTA and CDR2 FQGNSA. Between the trimmed V and J ends, which lost 4 bases and 5 bases, there was a span of 29 bases. The CDR3 loop spans 20 amino acids. DNA of the CDR3: TGTGCCAGCAGCTCCGAGCCGACCGGGACAAGCCTCTGTGAAAATGAAAAACTGTTTTTT. Residues: CASSSEPTGTSLCENEKLFF.

The chain recombines TRBV5-6 with TRBJ2-1; D unclear. Germline V gene sequence: CDR1 SGHDT, CDR2 YYEEEE. The germline V and J ends were trimmed by 0 bases and 4 bases, with 5 bases remaining between them. This CDR3 has 13 residues. In DNA, the CDR3 is TGTGCCAGCAGCTTGGTGGATTACAATGAGCAGTTCTTC. It encodes CASSLVDYNEQFF.

As for this clonotype: A much larger clone differs by one base, so this may be a read error. V gene TRBV7-3 combines with J gene TRBJ2-5; D remains unclear. Trimming pared 3 bases from V and 7 bases from J, leaving 3 bases between. Germline values: CDR1 SGHTA, CDR2 FQGTGA. The CDR3 is 10 amino acids. The CDR3 sequence is CASSFWTQYF. The CDR3 DNA follows: TGTGCCAGCAGCTTTTGGACCCAGTACTTC.

This clonotype turned up a few times. The chain is built from TRBV3-1 and TRBJ1-1; D gene ambiguous. The CDR3 length is 13 residues. Germline-derived CDR1 and CDR2 are LGHDT and YNNKEL (reference sequence). V was pared by 0 bases and J by 11 bases, with 13 bases between. The CDR3 nucleotides are TGTGCCAGCAGCCAAGATTTTGGAGGTAGGGCTTTCTTT. Translated, it gives CASSQDFGGRAFF.

The V gene is TRBV9, the J gene TRBJ2-3; D remains unclear. Germline values: CDR1 SGDLS, CDR2 YYNGEE. This CDR3 has 13 amino acids. V lost 3 bases and J lost 0, with 5 bases in between. The CDR3 here is CASSDDSTDTQYF. CDR3 in DNA: TGTGCCAGCAGCGACGATAGCACAGATACGCAGTATTTT.

This clonotype was recorded many times. This sequence joins TRBV19 and TRBJ2-7; no clear D gene. CDR1 is LNHDA and CDR2 is SQIVND in the germline V gene (reference sequence). V lost 3 bases and J 1 base, leaving 10 bases between the germline ends. The CDR3 sequence is 14 residues long. The CDR3 sequence: CASSIAGGSYEQYF. CDR3 DNA: TGTGCCAGTAGTATTGCCGGCGGTTCCTACGAGCAGTACTTC.